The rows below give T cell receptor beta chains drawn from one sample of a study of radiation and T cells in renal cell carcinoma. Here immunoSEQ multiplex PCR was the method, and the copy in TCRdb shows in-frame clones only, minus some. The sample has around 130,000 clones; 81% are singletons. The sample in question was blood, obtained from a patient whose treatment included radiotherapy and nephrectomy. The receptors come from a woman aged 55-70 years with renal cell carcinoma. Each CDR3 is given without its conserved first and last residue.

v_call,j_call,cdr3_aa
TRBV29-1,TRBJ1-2,SVDRATFANYGYT
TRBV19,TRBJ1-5,ASSSNREGRQPQH
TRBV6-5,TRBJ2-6,ASSRGVSGANVLT
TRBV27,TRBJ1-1,ASSFSAGVTEAF
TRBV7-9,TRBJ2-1,ASSSIASEQF
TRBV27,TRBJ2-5,ASSFRLRGTIQETQY
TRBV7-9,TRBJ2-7,ASSPSGGWYEQY
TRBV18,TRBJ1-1,ASSSSEVPNTEAF
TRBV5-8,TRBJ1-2,ASSGGTGIYYGYT
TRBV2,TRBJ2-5,ASSLGGGQETQY
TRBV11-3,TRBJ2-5,ASSPGSETQY
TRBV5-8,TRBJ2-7,ASSKSAFMDRGEQY
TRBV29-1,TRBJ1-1,SVEQGPNTEAF
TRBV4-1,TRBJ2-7,ASSQVGVYEQY
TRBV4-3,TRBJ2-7,ASSLGLAGTYEQY
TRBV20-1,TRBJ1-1,SAGKYTEAF
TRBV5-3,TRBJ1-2,ARRLGGYT
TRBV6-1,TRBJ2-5,ASSGPGSRRETQY
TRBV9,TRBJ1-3,ASSVEGNGNTIY
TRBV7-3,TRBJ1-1,ASSQMGNTEAF
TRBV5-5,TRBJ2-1,ASSLGGYNEQF
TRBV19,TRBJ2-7,ASSIDRGLRDEQY
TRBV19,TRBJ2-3,ASRPWTSGSTDTQY
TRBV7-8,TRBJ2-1,ASSLTPRVYNEQF
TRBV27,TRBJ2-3,ASTRYASSSTDTQY
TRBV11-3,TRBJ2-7,ASSPGQSYEQY
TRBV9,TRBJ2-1,ASSSSDGNEQF
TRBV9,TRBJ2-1,ASSESGAPNEQF
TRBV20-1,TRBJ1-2,SARGGYGYT
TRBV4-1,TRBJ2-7,ASTRSGTLDEQY
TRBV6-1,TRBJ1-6,ASSEGDRFWNSPLH
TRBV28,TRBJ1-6,ASSSPGQPLEGPLH
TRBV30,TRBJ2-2,AWSPGGGVVGELF
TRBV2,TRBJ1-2,ASSEARRVANYGYT
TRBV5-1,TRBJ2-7,ASRGVSYEQY
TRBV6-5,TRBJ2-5,ASSYGTGGETQY
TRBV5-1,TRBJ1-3,ASRTPGADTIY
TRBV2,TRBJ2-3,ASRAGTGSADTQY
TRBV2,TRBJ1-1,ASSEMQGTYTEAF
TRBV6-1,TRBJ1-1,ASSRTDGGTEAF
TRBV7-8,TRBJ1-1,ASSSYRGARTEAF
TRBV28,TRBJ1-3,ASSFTYRGSGNTIY
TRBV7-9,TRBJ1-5,ASSLGQGMVSNQPQH
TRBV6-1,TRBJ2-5,ASSDLAGGPQETQY
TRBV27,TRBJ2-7,ASSLRPPLYEQY
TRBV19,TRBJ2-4,ASSIVGDLRENIQY
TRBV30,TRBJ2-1,AWSVSMSYNEQF
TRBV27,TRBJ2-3,ASSQGPDTQY